This paragraph reports one TCR beta chain. Its antigen remains unknown. With 60 Vbeta and 13 Jbeta primers, the PCR was carried out. Sequencing used immunoSEQ multiplex PCR; TCRdb keeps in-frame clones, though not all of them. The table for this sample gives approximately 130,000 clones. Trimming cost V 1 base and J 5 bases; bases outside gene matches: 13. The CDR3 covers 17 residues. Germline V lookup: CDR1 MGHRA, CDR2 YSYEKL. This sample was taken from a study of cytomegalovirus exposure and HLA in healthy donors. Study overall: Unique TCRs numbering around 85 million, obtained from HLA-typed donors, made up an early data release.

Broader study findings: Segments of the TCR beta V type were, in most cases, productive about 87% or about 30% of the time in an earlier analysis. In the analysis, some V segments, TRBV6-2 and TRBV6-3 included, were excluded as indistinguishable. Researchers counted about 150 TCR beta chains as cytomegalovirus-associated.

The chain uses TRBV4-1 and TRBJ2-5, with TRBD2 matching 7 bases. The clonotype originates from a woman aged 55-70 years in good health and CMV-seronegative. The source material was PBMCs. DNA for the CDR3: TGCGCCAGCAGCCAAGGGTATGCGGGAGCGACCCTCGAGACCCAGTACTTC. Protein sequence: CASSQGYAGATLETQYF.